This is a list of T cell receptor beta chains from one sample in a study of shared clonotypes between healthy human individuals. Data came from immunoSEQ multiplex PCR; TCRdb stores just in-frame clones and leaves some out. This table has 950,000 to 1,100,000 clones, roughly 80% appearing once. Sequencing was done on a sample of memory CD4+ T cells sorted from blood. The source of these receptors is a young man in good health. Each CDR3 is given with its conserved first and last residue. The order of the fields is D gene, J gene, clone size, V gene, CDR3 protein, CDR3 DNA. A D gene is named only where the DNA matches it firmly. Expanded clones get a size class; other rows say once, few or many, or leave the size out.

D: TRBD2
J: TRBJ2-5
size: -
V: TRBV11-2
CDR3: CASSRFGAGGYQETQYF
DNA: TGTGCCAGCAGCCGGTTTGGGGCGGGGGGGTACCAAGAGACCCAGTACTTC

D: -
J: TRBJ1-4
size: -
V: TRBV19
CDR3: CASSIRQGRLFF
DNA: TGTGCCAGTAGTATACGGCAGGGCCGACTGTTTTTT

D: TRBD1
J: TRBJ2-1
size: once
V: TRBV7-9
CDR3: CASSSPTGGLYNEQFF
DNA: TGTGCCAGCAGCTCCCCGACAGGGGGTCTTTACAATGAGCAGTTCTTC

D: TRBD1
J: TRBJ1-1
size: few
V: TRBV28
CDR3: CASSSLTGQGARVAEAFF
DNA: TGTGCCAGCAGTTCCCTTACGGGACAGGGGGCTCGGGTCGCTGAAGCTTTCTTT

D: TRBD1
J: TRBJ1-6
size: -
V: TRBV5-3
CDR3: CARSSLYRDSNSPLHF
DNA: TGTGCCAGAAGCTCACTCTACCGGGACAGTAATTCACCCCTCCACTTT

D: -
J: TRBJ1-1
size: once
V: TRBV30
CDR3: CACPFRSGLPNTEAFF
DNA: TGTGCCTGCCCTTTTCGCTCTGGGCTCCCGAACACTGAAGCTTTCTTT

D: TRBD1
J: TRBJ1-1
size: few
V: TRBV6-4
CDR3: CASSRTGGRGRTEAFF
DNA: TGTGCCAGCAGTCGGACAGGGGGCCGGGGTCGAACTGAAGCTTTCTTT

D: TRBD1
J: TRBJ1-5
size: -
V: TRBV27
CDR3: CASSRNLDRGGQPQHF
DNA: TGTGCCAGCAGCCGTAATCTGGACAGGGGGGGACAGCCCCAGCATTTT

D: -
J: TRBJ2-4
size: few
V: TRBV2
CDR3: CASSREQPNIQYF
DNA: TGTGCCAGCAGCCGTGAACAACCAAACATTCAGTACTTC

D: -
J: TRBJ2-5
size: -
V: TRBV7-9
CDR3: CASSLWEAETQYF
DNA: TGTGCCAGCAGCTTATGGGAGGCGGAGACCCAGTACTTC

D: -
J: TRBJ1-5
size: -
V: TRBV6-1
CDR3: CASSKSGSNNQPQHF
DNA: TGTGCCAGCTCAAAAAGTGGCAGTAACAATCAGCCCCAGCATTTT

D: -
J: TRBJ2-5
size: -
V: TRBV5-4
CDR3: CASSLGVAVQETQYF
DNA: TGTGCCAGCAGCTTGGGAGTGGCAGTCCAAGAGACCCAGTACTTC

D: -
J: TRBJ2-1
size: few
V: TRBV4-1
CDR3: CASRDADGVYNEQFF
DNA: TGCGCCAGCCGGGACGCGGATGGAGTCTACAATGAGCAGTTCTTC

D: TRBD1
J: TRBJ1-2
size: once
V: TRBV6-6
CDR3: CASNDPGTEHNYGYTF
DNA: TGTGCCAGCAACGACCCCGGGACAGAACATAACTATGGCTACACCTTC

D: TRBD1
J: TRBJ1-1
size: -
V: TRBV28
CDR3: CASRGRDRGGAFF
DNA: TGTGCCAGCAGGGGCCGGGACAGGGGAGGAGCTTTCTTT

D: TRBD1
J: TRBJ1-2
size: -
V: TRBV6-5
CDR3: CASSTDRDRGGYTF
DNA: TGTGCCAGCAGTACTGACAGGGATCGAGGGGGCTACACCTTC

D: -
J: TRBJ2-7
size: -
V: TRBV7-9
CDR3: CASSLGRSSYEQYF
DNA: TGTGCCAGCAGCTTAGGACGGAGCTCCTACGAGCAGTACTTC

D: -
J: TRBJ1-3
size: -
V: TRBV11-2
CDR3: CASSLNRDNTIYF
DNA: TGTGCCAGCAGCTTAAACAGGGACAACACCATATATTTT

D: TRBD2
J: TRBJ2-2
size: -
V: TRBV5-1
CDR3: CASRTGTSVSGELFF
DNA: TGCGCCAGCAGGACCGGGACTAGCGTCTCCGGGGAGCTGTTTTTT

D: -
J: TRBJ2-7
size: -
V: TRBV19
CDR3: CASSQGPSSYEQYF
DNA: TGTGCCAGTTCCCAGGGCCCCAGCTCCTACGAGCAGTACTTC

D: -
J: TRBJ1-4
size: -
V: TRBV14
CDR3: CASSLPRWEKLFF
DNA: TGTGCCAGCAGCCTTCCTCGGTGGGAAAAACTGTTTTTT

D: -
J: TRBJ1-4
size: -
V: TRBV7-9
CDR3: CASSFGTAATNEKLFF
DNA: TGTGCCAGCAGCTTCGGGACTGCTGCAACTAATGAAAAACTGTTTTTT

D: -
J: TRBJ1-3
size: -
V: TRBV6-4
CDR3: CASSGPIRSGNTIYF
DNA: TGTGCCAGCAGTGGCCCCATACGCTCTGGAAACACCATATATTTT

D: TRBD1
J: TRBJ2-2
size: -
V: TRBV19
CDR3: CASSIRGQGRTGELFF
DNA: TGTGCCAGTAGTATAAGGGGACAGGGGCGGACCGGGGAGCTGTTTTTT

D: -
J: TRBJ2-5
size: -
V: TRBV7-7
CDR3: CASSLDSVGETQYF
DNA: TGTGCTAGCAGCTTAGATTCCGTAGGCGAGACCCAGTACTTC

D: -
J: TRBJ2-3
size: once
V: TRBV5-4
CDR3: CASRPDIQGLPTDTQYF
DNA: TGTGCCAGCAGGCCGGACATCCAGGGGTTACCCACAGATACGCAGTATTTT

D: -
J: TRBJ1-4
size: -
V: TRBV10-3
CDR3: CAISSRQAATNEKLFF
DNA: TGTGCCATCAGTTCCCGCCAGGCCGCAACTAATGAAAAACTGTTTTTT

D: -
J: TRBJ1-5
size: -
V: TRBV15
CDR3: CATSRDTNSNQPQHF
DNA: TGTGCCACCAGCAGGGACACCAATAGCAATCAGCCCCAGCATTTT

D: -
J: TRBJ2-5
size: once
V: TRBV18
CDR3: CASSPRDFQETQYF
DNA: TGTGCCAGCTCACCACGCGACTTCCAAGAGACCCAGTACTTC

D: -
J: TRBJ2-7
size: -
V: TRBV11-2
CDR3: CASSPGPGLSYEQYF
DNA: TGTGCCAGCAGCCCGGGGCCAGGCCTTTCCTACGAGCAGTACTTC

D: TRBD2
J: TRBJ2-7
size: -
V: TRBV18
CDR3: CASSPAGTTFSYEQYF
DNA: TGTGCCAGCTCACCCGCCGGGACTACATTCTCCTACGAGCAGTACTTC

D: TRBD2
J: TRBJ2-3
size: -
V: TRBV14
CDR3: CASSLSGGTRTDTQYF
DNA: TGTGCCAGCAGCCTTAGCGGGGGGACCCGCACAGATACGCAGTATTTT